These 6 T cell receptor beta chains originate from one sample sequenced in a study of blood T cells in healthy people across ages. For the second PCR, which ran for about 6 to 11 cycles, a sample-barcoded 5' primer and a J-beta primer mix were used. TCRdb redid the calling of the 5' RACE reads with MiXCR, one entry per CDR3 protein. This table has fewer than 1,000,000 distinct CDR3 sequences, about 46% appearing once. The sample comprised blood. The source of these receptors is a man older than 75 in good health.

The chain carries TRBV6-1 and TRBJ1-2; D unresolved. V gave up 8 bases and J gave up 3 bases, with 19 bases separating them. This CDR3 comprises 15 residues. Looked up from germline, CDR1 is MNHNS and CDR2 is SASEGT. The CDR3 DNA sequence: TGTGCCAGCCTCCGACAAGCTTTCCAGGACTATGGCTACACCTTC. Encoded protein: CASLRQAFQDYGYTF.

This clonotype occurred once. The chain carries TRBV5-1 and TRBJ2-5; 8 bases map to TRBD2. Germline CDR1 reads SGHRS; CDR2 reads YFSETQ. V shed 4 bases and J 4 bases; nucleotides not matched to a gene: 3. This CDR3 is built from 13 residues. The CDR3 spells CASSNLAGETQYF. In nucleotides, the CDR3 is TGCGCCAGCAGCAACCTAGCGGGAGAGACCCAGTACTTC.

The rearrangement joins TRBV29-1 to TRBJ2-1; possibly TRBD2 for D (8 bases). Trimming stripped 3 bases from V and 4 bases from J, with 37 bases between. The CDR3 has 22 residues. Germline CDR1 and CDR2: SQVTM and ANQGSEA. The CDR3 bases are TGCAGCGTTGACTGGGCAGGGGGTACGGGAGGGCCCGTTGGAGCTTTTTACAATGAGCAGTTCTTC. This gives the protein CSVDWAGGTGGPVGAFYNEQFF.

This clonotype has a handful of counts. The chain combines TRBV10-3 with TRBJ1-1; D ambiguous. The CDR3 length is 12 residues. Between the trimmed V and J ends, which lost 9 bases and 0 bases, there was a span of 8 bases. The germline V gene encodes CDR1 ENHRY and CDR2 SYGVKD. CDR3 in DNA: TGTGCCATGAAGGACTTGAACACTGAAGCTTTCTTT. Protein sequence: CAMKDLNTEAFF.

The rearrangement joins TRBV2 to TRBJ2-5; D might be TRBD2 (5 bases). The V end lost 6 bases, the J end lost 6 bases, and 17 bases lay between the germline ends. The CDR3 runs 14 residues. Germline assignment: CDR1 SNHLY and CDR2 FYNNEI. CDR3 region: CASRGDGRTKTQYF. CDR3 in DNA: TGTGCCAGCAGGGGAGACGGGCGCACTAAGACCCAGTACTTC.

Note on this clonotype: The junction and the germline gene differ at one end; a read error may be behind it. V is TRBV7-9 and J is TRBJ2-5, with D perhaps matching TRBD2 (7 bases). The CDR3 is 14 amino acids. Germline V lookup: CDR1 SEHNR, CDR2 FQNEAQ (reference sequence). CDR3 nucleotides: TGTGCCAGCAGCTTCGGGGGGCAGCAAGGGACCCAGTACTTC. It codes for CASSFGGQQGTQYF.